This paragraph reports one T cell receptor beta chain. The antigen it binds to is not known. No much larger clone is present one base from it, and per-base qualities are unavailable. These data are taken from a study of radiation and T cells in renal cell carcinoma (dated by TCRdb to the early 2020s). For context, the study as a whole: In total, 50 to 60 samples underwent TCR beta sequencing: around 25 tumors plus 27 peripheral blood samples. The final blood draw was performed at 4 weeks after radiation, at the same time as nephrectomy. In the approximately 57 samples combined, roughly 4.4 million unique CDR3 nucleotide sequences were found, encoding about 3 million unique CDR3 amino acid sequences. Broad study findings and their caveats: An increase in top tumor clonotypes in blood was observed from baseline to 2 weeks post-radiation, followed by contraction by 4 weeks, which was taken to suggest transient expansion of tumor-resident clones. Tracking of blood repertoire dynamics stopped at less than 5 weeks after treatment, with no follow-up past that point. The single-armed trial design could not address effects of radiation dose or scheduling on the TCR repertoire. No pretreatment tumor biopsies were available, so the baseline intratumoral presence of clonotypes could not be determined.

The immunoSEQ kit was used, according to the manufacturer's recommendations, to generate TCR beta libraries from genomic DNA. To prepare libraries, a first multiplex PCR with proprietary primers was run, followed by a second PCR that added unique barcodes, and a bead cleanup was done after each round. Each sample batch included a kit-provided positive control reaction and a negative control reaction. The final libraries underwent checking on an Agilent 4200 TapeStation D1000 ScreenTape, volumetric pooling, and quantification by qPCR. Sequencing ran on an Illumina NextSeq500 with a MidOutput 150-cycle cartridge, using 156 Read1 and 15 Index1 cycles with kit custom primers. The pooled library was loaded at 0.85 to 1 pM, with a 20% PhiX control spiked in. On the study's bioinformatics: Vendor-processed data were analyzed in R, with a clonotype defined as all T cells sharing the same CDR3 nucleotide sequence. In the clone abundance analyses, frequencies were normalized to the 10,000 most abundant clones in each sample. Before analysis, public T cell clones were removed, and these numbered fewer than six per sample on average. A difference in abundance of at least 32-fold between compartments was used to define tumor-enriched and baseline blood-enriched clonotypes. A beta-binomial differential abundance model was applied to find clonotypes that expanded or contracted between blood time points. Similarity between tumor and blood repertoires was quantified using the Baroni-Urbani and Buser coefficient, and groups were compared with two-tailed Wilcoxon tests in R. Held by TCRdb, this immuneACCESS table contains in-frame sequences only and omits some clones. Under half of the omission traces to an unresolved V gene where checked; the cause of the rest is unknown. That table gives V, J and clone size, and the DNA gave D and trimming. This sample gives around 81,000 clones in total; around four fifths of them show up just once. The ten largest clones take up approximately 9.6% of the sample.

V is shortened by 5 bases, J by 5 bases, and the region joining them spans 21 bases. The germline V gene specifies MDHEN as CDR1 and SYDVKM as CDR2. Counted from cysteine to phenylalanine, this CDR3 has 16 amino acids. The sequence is cut down to CDR3 DNA, 48 bases in frame from base 1. In the paper's terms, the time point label means: blood 4 weeks post-SBRT, at nephrectomy. This specimen's treatment or condition label, interpreted: 15 Gy SBRT to primary tumor, nephrectomy 4 weeks later. Samples came from a clinical trial, in which primary renal cell carcinomas received 15 Gy stereotactic body radiation therapy followed by nephrectomy 4 weeks later. To follow tumor-enriched clonotypes, serial peripheral blood was collected from radiation-treated patients at baseline and at 2 weeks and 4 weeks after SBRT. Every patient had renal cell carcinoma of clear cell pathology. The QIAamp DNA Blood Mini Kit (Qiagen) was used to prepare genomic DNA for TCR sequencing. The analyses included just those samples that passed every quality control check.

The source of this sequence is a man between 50 and 59 years old with renal cell carcinoma. The sequencing here drew on blood, taken from a patient whose treatment included radiotherapy and nephrectomy. The rearranged segments are TRBV28 and TRBJ1-2, with the D gene too uncertain to name. CDR3 region: CASSPQPGRPGYGYTF. The DNA sequence follows: TGTGCCAGCAGTCCCCAACCGGGCCGCCCGGGGTATGGCTACACCTTC.